The 20 T cell receptor beta chains presented below share a single source sample, sequenced in a study of T cell responses to AZD1222 COVID-19 vaccine. Sequenced by immunoSEQ multiplex PCR; TCRdb stores in-frame clones only, minus some. The repertoire holds roughly 55,000 clones, with 70% to 90% as singletons. The sample in question was peripheral blood, obtained on day 0 of AZD1222 vaccination. These receptors were obtained from an adult in good health.

This clone was counted only a few times. The CDR3, as DNA: TGTGCCAGCAGCTTGTCTTCCAGGGTCGGATCTGGAAACACCATATATTTT. It is translated as CASSLSSRVGSGNTIYF. The V and J genes are TRBV5-5 and TRBJ1-3, with D maybe TRBD1 (5 bases). CDR1 and CDR2 from the germline V gene are SGHKS and YYEKEE (reference sequence). Trimming stripped 1 base from V and 1 base from J, with 15 bases between. The CDR3 runs 17 residues.

The chain has TRBV3-1 (or the pseudogene TRBV3-2) and TRBJ2-7, with D possibly TRBD2 on 6 matching bases. The CDR3 extends over 14 amino acids. Germline V lookup: CDR1 LGHDT, CDR2 YNNKEL (reference sequence). Deletions cut 6 bases from V and 0 bases from J, with 12 bases between. The CDR3 DNA sequence: TGTGCCAGCAGTCGGGACTCCATCTCCTACGAGCAGTACTTC. It specifies CASSRDSISYEQYF.

The V and J genes are TRBV5-1 and TRBJ2-7; no reliable D call. CDR1 is SGHRS and CDR2 is YFSETQ in the germline V gene. The ends were cut back, 4 bases at V and 2 bases at J, with 13 bases in the middle. This CDR3 spans 14 amino acids. CDR3 region: CASSATDGPYEQYF. The DNA of the CDR3 is TGCGCCAGCAGCGCCACGGACGGCCCCTACGAGCAGTACTTC.

This chain uses TRBV18 with TRBJ2-3, with TRBD2 matching over 7 bases. With 4 bases clipped from V and 5 bases from J, the junction kept 12 bases outside the gene matches. Germline V lookup: CDR1 KGHSH, CDR2 LQKENI. This CDR3 comprises 16 residues. The CDR3: CASSLGTTRPLDTQYF. The CDR3 DNA follows: TGTGCCAGCTCACTTGGGACTACCCGTCCGTTAGATACGCAGTATTTT.

In DNA, the CDR3 is TGCGCCAGCAGCTTGAGAACTAGCGGGGGTTACAATGAGCAGTTCTTC. It translates to CASSLRTSGGYNEQFF. The chain recombines TRBV5-1 with TRBJ2-1; 11 nucleotides agree with TRBD2. Germline V gene sequence: CDR1 SGHRS, CDR2 YFSETQ. There are 16 residues in the CDR3. J gave up 4 bases and V 1 base, and 4 bases lay outside the gene matches.

This clone was seen only a few times. This rearrangement joins TRBV9 to TRBJ2-7, with 10 nucleotides matching TRBD1. Germline lookup yields CDR1 SGDLS and CDR2 YYNGEE. Unmatched junction bases numbered 5, after V lost 4 bases and J lost 4 bases. The CDR3 extends over 14 amino acids. CDR3: CASSTRTGGYEQYF. In nucleotides, the CDR3 is TGTGCCAGCAGCACGCGGACAGGGGGTTACGAGCAGTACTTC.

This clone was picked up a small number of times. The chain combines TRBV3-1 (or the pseudogene TRBV3-2) with TRBJ1-3; weak D call: TRBD1 (5 bases). Trimming took 0 bases from V and 4 from J, leaving 16 bases between them. Germline CDR1 reads LGHDT; CDR2 reads YNNKEL (reference sequence). The CDR3 totals 17 residues. DNA of the CDR3: TGTGCCAGCAGCCAAGATAAATCAGGGTTGGAAGGAAACACCATATATTTT. It codes for CASSQDKSGLEGNTIYF.

The genes are TRBV11-2 and TRBJ1-2, with TRBD1 matching 8 bases. The CDR3 is 15 residues long. Per germline, CDR1 SGHAT and CDR2 FQNNGV. The ends lost 0 bases at V and 5 bases at J; junction bases unmatched: 5. CDR3 in DNA: TGTGCCAGCAGCTTAGAATCAGGGGGCGCTTATGGCTACACCTTC. Protein sequence: CASSLESGGAYGYTF.

V usage is TRBV11-2 and J usage is TRBJ2-5, with 7 bases that match TRBD2. Germline V lookup: CDR1 SGHAT, CDR2 FQNNGV. V was pared by 5 bases and J by 4 bases, with 16 bases of the junction left unmatched. CDR3 length: 17 amino acids. The CDR3 loop is CASSPSRGLLRAETQYF. CDR3 sequence (DNA): TGTGCCAGCAGCCCAAGTAGGGGACTACTGAGGGCAGAGACCCAGTACTTC. The entire variable domain, with the rest obtained from reference TRBV11-2 and TRBJ2-5, is as follows: EAGVAQSPRYKIIEKRQSVAFWCNPISGHATLYWYQQILGQGPKLLIQFQNNGVVDDSQLPKDRFSAERLKGVDSTLKIQPAKLEDSAVYLCASSPSRGLLRAETQYFGPGTRLLVL.

This clone was seen only a few times. V gene TRBV12-3 or TRBV12-4 combines with J gene TRBJ2-7, with D perhaps given as TRBD1 or TRBD2 (5 bases each). V was trimmed by 1 base and J by 12 bases, leaving 13 bases between them. This CDR3 region has 12 residues. The CDR3 DNA sequence: TGTGCCAGCAGTTTAGAGCCGGGGCCACGGTACTTC. Its translation is CASSLEPGPRYF.

This clone has only one observation. This chain uses TRBV7-8 with TRBJ1-5; a weak D match, TRBD1 (5 bases). Germline loops: CDR1 SGHVS, CDR2 FQNEAQ. Trimming took 3 bases from V and 2 from J, leaving 14 bases between them. The CDR3 runs to 16 residues. CDR3 loop: CASSLPGGFGNQPQHF. CDR3 DNA sequence: TGTGCCAGCAGCTTGCCGGGGGGTTTTGGCAATCAGCCCCAGCATTTT. Supplemented by reference TRBV7-8 and TRBJ1-5, the full variable domain reads GAGVSQSPRYKVAKRGQDVALRCDPISGHVSLFWYQQALGQGPEFLTYFQNEAQLDKSGLPSDRFFAERPEGSVSTLKIQRTQQEDSAVYLCASSLPGGFGNQPQHFGDGTRLSIL.

The V call is TRBV2, the J call TRBJ2-1; D is ambiguous. Trimming pared 4 bases from V and 5 bases from J, leaving 24 bases between. The CDR3 totals 18 residues. Germline CDR1 SNHLY, CDR2 FYNNEI. CDR3 in DNA: TGTGCCAGCAGTGGATCTCACAGAATCCTTCTTCAGGACAATGAGCAGTTCTTC. Translated: CASSGSHRILLQDNEQFF.

The CDR3 DNA reads TGTGCCAGCAGCGTAGGGGTGGTAGCGGGGACCTACGAGCAGTACTTC. Residues: CASSVGVVAGTYEQYF. V and J are TRBV9 and TRBJ2-7, with 8 nucleotides matching TRBD2. CDR3 length equals 16 residues. The ends lost 0 bases at V and 2 bases at J; junction bases unmatched: 7. The V gene's germline CDR1 is SGDLS and CDR2 YYNGEE.

The chain joins TRBV9 to TRBJ2-7, with 12 nucleotides matching TRBD1. The length of the CDR3 is 15 residues. The V gene end was trimmed by 4 bases and the J gene end by 2 bases; junction bases not matched to a gene: 4. Per the germline V gene, CDR1 is SGDLS and CDR2 is YYNGEE. The CDR3 region has the DNA TGTGCCAGCAGCCAGGGACAGGGGGCCACCTACGAGCAGTACTTC. The encoded protein is CASSQGQGATYEQYF.

The chain is built from TRBV5-1 and TRBJ2-2, with D possibly TRBD1 on 6 matching bases. The CDR3 totals 16 residues. Germline CDR1 reads SGHRS; CDR2 reads YFSETQ. Between the trimmed V and J ends, which lost 4 bases and 4 bases, there was a span of 17 bases. The CDR3 DNA is TGCGCCAGCAGCATCACTACAGGGTCGATCACCGGGGAGCTGTTTTTT. Its translation: CASSITTGSITGELFF.

The V gene is TRBV19, the J gene TRBJ2-5; D gene unclear. V was shortened by 3 bases and J by 4 bases, with 6 bases between the two germline ends. CDR3 length: 12 residues. The germline CDR1 and CDR2 sequences are LNHDA and SQIVND (reference sequence). For the CDR3, the DNA is TGTGCCAGTAGTATTTTGGGAGAGACCCAGTACTTC. It is translated as CASSILGETQYF.

This sequence joins TRBV4-1 and TRBJ2-3; the D gene could be TRBD1 or TRBD2 (5 bases each). CDR3 length equals 16 residues. CDR1 MGHRA and CDR2 YSYEKL come from the germline V gene. Trimming shortened V by 0 bases and J by 2 bases, and 12 bases separated the two germline ends. The CDR3 bases are TGCGCCAGCAGCCAAGAAGAGGGACGGATCACAGATACGCAGTATTTT. As protein: CASSQEEGRITDTQYF.

The chain employs TRBV6-1 and TRBJ1-1; possibly TRBD1 for D (5 bases). CDR1 MNHNS and CDR2 SASEGT come from the germline V gene. The CDR3 length is 16 residues. V lost 4 bases and J lost 2, with 17 bases in between. CDR3 DNA sequence: TGTGCCAGCAGTGGGGGAGATACAGGACCAAACACTGAAGCTTTCTTT. Its translation is CASSGGDTGPNTEAFF.

V gene TRBV3-1 (or the pseudogene TRBV3-2) combines with J gene TRBJ1-4; weak D call: TRBD1 (6 bases). The CDR3 contains 15 residues. CDR1 LGHDT and CDR2 YNNKEL come from the germline V gene (reference sequence). Trimming removed 0 bases at V and 4 bases at J, with 9 bases between. The CDR3 region has the DNA TGTGCCAGCAGCCAAGAGGGGGCGAATAATGAAAAACTGTTTTTT. It encodes CASSQEGANNEKLFF.

This clone was recorded only once. The gene calls are TRBV30 and TRBJ1-1; perhaps TRBD1 as D (5 bases). The CDR3 has 12 residues. CDR1 and CDR2 from the germline V gene are GTSNPN and SVGIG (reference sequence). Trimming cost V 6 bases and J 8 bases, with 16 bases left between them. The CDR3 spells CACSVGRREAFF. CDR3 in DNA: TGTGCCTGTTCTGTGGGGCGGCGCGAAGCTTTCTTT.